One sample yielded the 24 T cell receptor beta chains listed below, sequenced in a study of identical twins. Via MiXCR, TCRdb re-called the 5' RACE reads, giving one row per CDR3 protein. The sample lists approximately 890,000 distinct CDR3 sequences, roughly 12% occurring once. The data also belong to a second study, concerning yellow fever vaccine responses in identical twins.

Sequencing was done on a sample of PBMCs. The origin of the receptors is a woman younger than 30 in good health.

This clonotype was observed a handful of times. The CDR3 protein is CASSRSGQGDDTEAFF. Here the CDR3 DNA reads TGTGCCAGCAGCCGGAGTGGACAGGGGGACGACACTGAAGCTTTCTTT. The chain employs TRBV5-5 and TRBJ1-1; TRBD1 agrees at 10 bases. Trimming at V came to 4 bases and at J to 3 bases, leaving 9 bases not matched to a gene. This CDR3 comprises 16 residues. Germline lookup yields CDR1 SGHKS and CDR2 YYEKEE (reference sequence).

This clonotype was picked up many times. The chain carries TRBV5-1 and TRBJ2-7; D is possibly TRBD1 or TRBD2 (5 bases each). The CDR3 totals 14 residues. CDR1 and CDR2 from the germline V gene are SGHRS and YFSETQ. The V gene lost 4 bases and the J gene lost 4 bases, with 15 bases spanning the gap. CDR3: CASSRGTLQYEQYF. DNA for the CDR3: TGCGCCAGCAGCCGTGGGACCCTCCAATACGAGCAGTACTTC. Full variable domain (missing parts from reference TRBV5-1 and TRBJ2-7): KAGVTQTPRYLIKTRGQQVTLSCSPISGHRSVSWYQQTPGQGLQFLFEYFSETQRNKGNFPGRFSGRQFSNSRSEMNVSTLELGDSALYLCASSRGTLQYEQYFGPGTRLTVT.

This clonotype was seen only a few times. The chain uses TRBV3-1 and TRBJ1-1; a possible D gene is TRBD1 (6 bases). Germline loops: CDR1 LGHDT, CDR2 YNNKEL (reference sequence). The CDR3 covers 14 residues. V lost 1 base and J 5 bases, leaving 11 bases between the germline ends. CDR3 in DNA: TGTGCCAGCAGCCAAGGGACAGTTCAGACTGAAGCTTTCTTT. Protein sequence: CASSQGTVQTEAFF.

The chain couples TRBV12-5 to TRBJ2-4; tentatively, D is TRBD2 (5 bases). The CDR3 has 14 residues. Per the germline V gene, CDR1 is LGHNT and CDR2 is FRNRAP. V lost 7 bases and J lost 5, with 15 bases in between. CDR3 bases: TGTGCTAGTGACGCCCCAGGAGCGGAAAACATTCAGTACTTC. This translates into CASDAPGAENIQYF.

V and J are TRBV24-1 and TRBJ2-1; no firm D call. Looked up from germline, CDR1 is KGHDR and CDR2 is SFDVKD. Trimming removed 4 bases from V and 2 bases from J, with 14 bases in between. The CDR3 spans 16 residues. CDR3 protein: CATSESRLVPYNEQFF. The CDR3 bases are TGTGCCACCAGTGAATCACGGTTGGTCCCCTACAATGAGCAGTTCTTC.

This clonotype was observed a few times. The chain has TRBV28 and TRBJ2-3, with a weak D call TRBD2 (6 bases). The CDR3 consists of 15 residues. V was shortened by 7 bases and J by 5 bases, with 19 bases between the two germline ends. The germline V gene encodes CDR1 MDHEN and CDR2 SYDVKM. The CDR3 reads CASKAGSTRGDTQYF. The DNA of the CDR3 is TGTGCCAGCAAAGCAGGATCGACTAGAGGAGATACGCAGTATTTT.

This clonotype was seen more than once but under ten times. This chain uses TRBV7-8 with TRBJ2-5; 12 nucleotides line up with TRBD2. V dropped 3 bases and J dropped 0; count of bases not matched to a gene: 2. Germline V gene data show CDR1 as SGHVS and CDR2 as FQNEAQ. The CDR3 runs to 16 residues. The CDR3: CASSLTSGGHQETQYF. CDR3 DNA sequence: TGTGCCAGCAGCTTGACTAGCGGGGGCCACCAAGAGACCCAGTACTTC.

This chain joins TRBV2 and TRBJ2-7; a weak D match, TRBD2 (6 bases). CDR1 and CDR2 from the germline V gene are SNHLY and FYNNEI. Trimming removed 6 bases from V and 6 bases from J, with 15 bases in between. The CDR3 covers 13 residues. Here the CDR3 DNA reads TGTGCCAGCAGCCGGGCCGGGGGACTCGAGCAGTACTTC. It encodes CASSRAGGLEQYF.

This chain joins TRBV5-1 and TRBJ2-3; TRBD1 agrees at 8 bases. Germline loops: CDR1 SGHRS, CDR2 YFSETQ. Trimming at V came to 4 bases and at J to 6 bases, leaving 10 bases not matched to a gene. The CDR3 is made up of 15 amino acids. Written as DNA, the CDR3 is TGCGCCAGCAGCCCCGGTGACAGGGGTGGGGATACGCAGTATTTT. It translates to CASSPGDRGGDTQYF. Based on the CDR3 plus reference TRBV5-1 and TRBJ2-3, the full variable domain is KAGVTQTPRYLIKTRGQQVTLSCSPISGHRSVSWYQQTPGQGLQFLFEYFSETQRNKGNFPGRFSGRQFSNSRSEMNVSTLELGDSALYLCASSPGDRGGDTQYFGPGTRLTVL.

This chain links TRBV2 with TRBJ1-1; D gene ambiguous. Germline CDR1 is SNHLY and CDR2 is FYNNEI. The CDR3 has 16 amino acids. Trimming took off 7 bases at V and 6 bases at J, with 24 bases between the two ends. DNA for the CDR3: TGTGCCAGCAAATGGAACAGCGAAATCCCAGACGCTGAAGCTTTCTTT. This translates into CASKWNSEIPDAEAFF. Supplemented by reference TRBV2 and TRBJ1-1, the full variable domain reads EPEVTQTPSHQVTQMGQEVILRCVPISNHLYFYWYRQILGQKVEFLVSFYNNEISEKSEIFDDQFSVERPDGSNFTLKIRSTKLEDSAMYFCASKWNSEIPDAEAFFGQGTRLTVV.

In this sample, this clonotype turned up a few times. The CDR3 protein is CASSERQGHQETQYF. CDR3 nucleotide sequence: TGTGCCAGCAGTGAACGACAGGGGCACCAAGAGACCCAGTACTTC. This chain uses TRBV6-1 with TRBJ2-5; TRBD1 aligns across 8 bases. J lost 0 bases, V lost 2 bases, and 2 bases had no gene match. Germline lookup yields CDR1 MNHNS and CDR2 SASEGT. CDR3 length equals 15 residues.

The DNA for the CDR3 is TGCGCCAGCAGCGATCCGGGACTAGGGTCCTACGAGCAGTACTTC. It is translated as CASSDPGLGSYEQYF. The chain couples TRBV4-1 to TRBJ2-7; 8 nucleotides agree with TRBD2. CDR1 and CDR2 (germline): MGHRA, YSYEKL. The CDR3 is 15 amino acids. With V trimmed by 5 bases and J by 1 base, 7 bases remained unmatched.

In this sample, this clonotype turned up a few times. The rearrangement links TRBV2 to TRBJ2-3; TRBD2 agrees at 10 bases. Germline CDR1 is SNHLY and CDR2 is FYNNEI. The CDR3 is 15 amino acids. The trim removed 6 bases at V and 2 bases at J, leaving 5 bases unmatched. The CDR3 here is CASSVSGRITDTQYF. CDR3 nucleotides: TGTGCCAGCAGCGTTAGCGGGAGGATCACAGATACGCAGTATTTT.

A few counts support this clonotype. V is TRBV5-6 and J is TRBJ2-5; a possible D gene is TRBD2 (6 bases). Trimming removed 0 bases from V and 0 bases from J, with 9 bases in between. The CDR3 is 15 residues long. Germline lookup yields CDR1 SGHDT and CDR2 YYEEEE. CDR3 DNA: TGTGCCAGCAGCTTGGCTAGCGAGAACCAAGAGACCCAGTACTTC. As protein: CASSLASENQETQYF.

This clonotype was found many times. The chain uses TRBV10-3 and TRBJ1-6; 8 bases map to TRBD1. The germline V gene encodes CDR1 ENHRY and CDR2 SYGVKD. The CDR3 runs 14 residues. Trimming took 10 bases from V and 5 from J; bases not matched to a gene: 7. CDR3 region: CATEQGVDNSPLHF. The CDR3 DNA follows: TGTGCCACGGAACAGGGGGTGGATAATTCACCCCTCCACTTT.

This chain connects TRBV27 to TRBJ2-7; 8 bases are a match to TRBD1. Germline CDR1 reads MNHEY; CDR2 reads SMNVEV (reference sequence). CDR3 length: 15 amino acids. The V and J ends lost 6 bases and 6 bases, in that order; junction bases with no gene match: 13. This CDR3 reads CASSPSQDRAGEQYV. The CDR3 DNA reads as TGTGCCAGCAGCCCGAGTCAGGACAGGGCAGGCGAGCAGTACGTC.

This clonotype was observed a few times. This rearrangement joins TRBV12-3 or TRBV12-4 to TRBJ2-7; 9 nucleotides line up with TRBD1. Germline trimming cut 3 bases from V and 3 bases from J; bases unmatched to any gene: 9. The CDR3 totals 16 residues. The CDR3 sequence: CASSFGQGSRLYEQYF. Here the CDR3 DNA reads TGTGCCAGCAGTTTCGGACAGGGGAGCCGTCTCTACGAGCAGTACTTC.

The chain employs TRBV7-3 and TRBJ2-5; 8 positions agree with TRBD2. V was pared by 5 bases and J by 4 bases, with 9 bases of the junction left unmatched. Looked up from germline, CDR1 is SGHTA and CDR2 is FQGTGA. The CDR3 runs 15 residues. CDR3 DNA: TGTGCCAGCAGCCCCCAAGCGGGAGCGCGAGAGACCCAGTACTTC. Translating gives CASSPQAGARETQYF.

This chain connects TRBV28 to TRBJ1-1, with 8 bases aligning to TRBD1. There are 16 residues in the CDR3. Looked up from germline, CDR1 is MDHEN and CDR2 is SYDVKM. Trimming removed 6 bases from V and 1 base from J; junction bases left unmatched: 10. The DNA of the CDR3 is TGTGCCAGCAGCAGCTGGACAGGGAGACGGAACACTGAAGCTTTCTTT. Amino acids: CASSSWTGRRNTEAFF.

The table lists this clonotype with many counts. This sequence joins TRBV7-2 and TRBJ2-2, with 11 bases that match TRBD2. Germline V gene lookup returns CDR1 SGHTA and CDR2 FQGNSA. The CDR3 length is 16 residues. J was trimmed by 5 bases and V by 6 bases; bases with no gene match: 8. In DNA form, the CDR3 reads TGTGCCAGCAGACCACTAGCGGGAGCCACTACCGGGGAGCTGTTTTTT. This sequence encodes CASRPLAGATTGELFF.

This clonotype was recorded many times. This chain links TRBV9 with TRBJ1-1; D might be TRBD1 (6 bases). Trimming removed 0 bases from V and 4 bases from J, with 16 bases in between. CDR3 length: 16 residues. Germline CDR1 is SGDLS and CDR2 is YYNGEE. The CDR3 coding sequence is TGTGCCAGCAGCGTAGCTTTAGGGGGTGGGCTCACTGAAGCTTTCTTT. This gives the protein CASSVALGGGLTEAFF.

In this sample, this clonotype turned up a few times. The chain joins TRBV6-2 or TRBV6-3 to TRBJ2-4; D not resolved. The germline V gene encodes CDR1 MNHEY and CDR2 SVGEGT. V lost 4 bases, J lost 7 bases, and 14 bases lay in between. This CDR3 spans 14 amino acids. CDR3: CASSLAAQANIQYF. Here the CDR3 DNA reads TGTGCCAGCAGTTTGGCGGCCCAGGCCAACATTCAGTACTTC.

The chain combines TRBV4-2 with TRBJ2-3; the D is unclear. V shed 0 bases and J shed 1 base, with 11 bases lying between them. This CDR3 is built from 16 residues. Germline lookup yields CDR1 LGHNA and CDR2 YNFKEQ. In nucleotides, the CDR3 is TGTGCCAGCAGCCAAGATGACGGTTACCGCACAGATACGCAGTATTTT. This gives the protein CASSQDDGYRTDTQYF.

The genes are TRBV5-1 and TRBJ1-3; the D is unclear. Germline lookup yields CDR1 SGHRS and CDR2 YFSETQ. There are 17 residues in the CDR3. The V end was cut by 0 bases, the J end by 0 bases, with 13 bases between. CDR3 sequence reads: CASSLEGGTYSGNTIYF. The CDR3 DNA sequence: TGCGCCAGCAGCTTGGAGGGCGGAACCTACTCTGGAAACACCATATATTTT. Supplemented by reference TRBV5-1 and TRBJ1-3, the full variable domain reads KAGVTQTPRYLIKTRGQQVTLSCSPISGHRSVSWYQQTPGQGLQFLFEYFSETQRNKGNFPGRFSGRQFSNSRSEMNVSTLELGDSALYLCASSLEGGTYSGNTIYFGEGSWLTVV.